The 13 T cell receptor beta chains listed next were all sequenced from one sample in a study of blood T cell repertoires in COVID-19. Only in-frame clones appear in the TCRdb table, and some are missing; sequencing was by immunoSEQ multiplex PCR. The table records fewer than 200,000 clones, about 87% of them present only once. Sequencing used peripheral blood. The receptors were gathered from a man aged 55 to 70 with acute or convalescent COVID-19.

The V call is TRBV9, the J call TRBJ2-1, with 12 bases lining up with TRBD2. V was pared by 0 bases and J by 3 bases, with 1 base of the junction left unmatched. From germline, CDR1 is SGDLS and CDR2 YYNGEE. This CDR3 comprises 16 residues. CDR3 coding DNA: TGTGCCAGCAGCGTAGGGACTAGCGGGATCTACAATGAGCAGTTCTTC. It is translated as CASSVGTSGIYNEQFF.

The chain recombines TRBV3-1 (or the pseudogene TRBV3-2) with TRBJ2-1; tentative D call: TRBD2 (5 bases). CDR1 is LGHDT, CDR2 YNNKEL, per germline (reference sequence). This CDR3 is 14 amino acids long. V lost 1 base, J lost 2 bases, and 6 bases lay in between. In nucleotides, the CDR3 is TGTGCCAGCAGCCAAGCGAGGGCCTACAATGAGCAGTTCTTC. Translation: CASSQARAYNEQFF.

Turning to this clone: The DNA is omitted, as the CDR3 cannot be located on it reliably, and the CDR3 follows TCRdb's listing. The rearrangement joins TRBV21-1 to TRBJ1-5; the DNA was not compared with TRBD1, the D call given in the table. TRBV21-1 is given as a pseudogene. With termini counted, the CDR3 has 17 amino acids. Here the CDR3 reads CASSKVGPGTGGQPQHF.

Details on this clone: Relative to the germline gene, one junction end is altered; a read error may explain this. The chain couples TRBV27 to TRBJ1-2; D remains ambiguous. The CDR3 is 13 amino acids. The germline V gene encodes CDR1 MNHEY and CDR2 SMNVEV (reference sequence). CDR3 sequence: CASSLSPSRLLLF. CDR3 DNA: TGTGCCAGCAGTTTATCACCCTCCAGACTACTACTCTTC.

The rearrangement uses TRBV5-6 and TRBJ1-1; D unclear. The CDR3 contains 16 residues. CDR1 SGHDT and CDR2 YYEEEE come from the germline V gene. V lost 4 bases and J 0 bases, leaving 16 bases between the germline ends. The DNA for the CDR3 is TGTGCCAGCAGCGGGCGTCGGAGGAGAATGAACACTGAAGCTTTCTTT. Its protein product is CASSGRRRRMNTEAFF.

The chain couples TRBV11-3 to TRBJ2-7; tentatively, D is TRBD1 (5 bases). Germline lookup yields CDR1 SGHNT and CDR2 YENEEA. This CDR3 spans 12 amino acids. The V gene lost 4 bases and the J gene lost 7 bases, with 11 bases spanning the gap. CDR3 nucleotide sequence: TGTGCCAGCAGCTCACAGGCTGGGGAGCAGTACTTC. Translated, it gives CASSSQAGEQYF. Complete variable domain (other parts from reference TRBV11-3 and TRBJ2-7): EAGVVQSPRYKIIEKKQPVAFWCNPISGHNTLYWYLQNLGQGPELLIRYENEEAVDDSQLPKDRFSAERLKGVDSTLKIQPAELGDSAVYLCASSSQAGEQYFGPGTRLTVT.

The chain is built from TRBV10-3 and TRBJ1-2; possible D gene TRBD1, 6 bases. Germline assignment: CDR1 ENHRY and CDR2 SYGVKD. The CDR3 consists of 13 residues. V lost 6 bases to trimming and J lost 7 bases, with 15 bases between them. In nucleotides, the CDR3 is TGTGCCATCAGCCAGAACAGGGTTTCTGGCTACACCTTC. It yields the protein CAISQNRVSGYTF.

This sequence joins TRBV7-9 and TRBJ2-7; weak D call: TRBD1 (7 bases). Trimming shortened V by 5 bases and J by 2 bases, and 19 bases separated the two germline ends. Germline assignment: CDR1 SEHNR and CDR2 FQNEAQ (reference sequence). There are 16 residues in the CDR3. The DNA of the CDR3 is TGTGCCAGCAGCCCCAGGGGGGCCGAACTCACCTACGAGCAGTACTTC. This sequence encodes CASSPRGAELTYEQYF.

This sequence joins TRBV10-3 and TRBJ2-3; 8 positions match TRBD1. The CDR3 length is 18 residues. Germline CDR1 ENHRY, CDR2 SYGVKD. J was trimmed by 0 bases and V by 7 bases; bases with no gene match: 15. The CDR3 is CAIKSGTGVAGSTDTQYF. The DNA for the CDR3 is TGTGCCATCAAATCCGGGACAGGCGTTGCCGGTAGCACAGATACGCAGTATTTT.

The chain uses TRBV24-1 and TRBJ2-3, with 12 bases lining up with TRBD1. The germline CDR1 and CDR2 sequences are KGHDR and SFDVKD. V dropped 5 bases and J dropped 5; count of bases not matched to a gene: 10. CDR3 length equals 17 residues. DNA of the CDR3: TGTGCCACCAGTGCCCCCGGGGGACAGGGGGCTGGAGATACGCAGTATTTT. Translation gives CATSAPGGQGAGDTQYF.

This clone is a singleton in its sample. V usage is TRBV5-1 and J usage is TRBJ2-2; 7 nucleotides match TRBD2. V lost 1 base and J lost 1; bases outside the gene matches: 1. The CDR3 runs to 15 residues. Germline lookup yields CDR1 SGHRS and CDR2 YFSETQ. The CDR3 spells CASSLSGVNTGELFF. The CDR3 region has the DNA TGCGCCAGCAGCTTGAGCGGGGTGAACACCGGGGAGCTGTTTTTT.

J is TRBJ2-3 and V is TRBV12-5; 9 bases agree with TRBD2. The V gene's germline CDR1 is LGHNT and CDR2 FRNRAP. Trimming at V came to 1 base and at J to 5 bases, leaving 4 bases not matched to a gene. The CDR3 length is 15 residues. The CDR3 sequence: CASGLGSGRVDTQYF. CDR3 coding DNA: TGTGCTAGTGGTTTGGGTAGCGGGAGAGTAGATACGCAGTATTTT.

V is TRBV24-1 and J is TRBJ1-5, with 7 nucleotides matching TRBD1. V lost 1 base and J lost 2; bases outside the gene matches: 7. CDR3 length equals 17 residues. Germline V CDR1 and CDR2: KGHDR, SFDVKD. The CDR3 sequence is CATSDFQTGVGNQPQHF. CDR3 coding DNA: TGTGCCACCAGTGATTTTCAAACAGGGGTAGGCAATCAGCCCCAGCATTTT.